A single sample gave rise to the 20 T cell receptor beta chains below, sequenced in a study of cytomegalovirus exposure and HLA in healthy donors. It was with 60 Vbeta and 13 Jbeta primers that the PCR ran. The repertoire was sequenced with immunoSEQ multiplex PCR; TCRdb's copy has only in-frame clones and lacks some. Altogether approximately 93,000 clones are present, over 60% being singletons, with the ten largest covering approximately 3.4%. The sample taken for sequencing was PBMCs. The origin of the receptors is a male donor in good health and CMV-seropositive.

The chain combines TRBV7-6 with TRBJ1-4; D not resolved. The CDR3 length is 14 residues. Germline CDR1 reads SGHVS; CDR2 reads FNYEAQ. V was cut by 5 bases and J by 7 bases, with 14 bases left in between. Here the CDR3 reads CASSRGLVGEKLFF. Here the CDR3 DNA reads TGTGCCAGCAGCAGAGGGTTGGTTGGTGAAAAACTGTTTTTT.

The J gene is TRBJ1-5, the V gene TRBV27; 7 bases map to TRBD1. Losses at the gene ends were 5 bases for V and 16 bases for J; bases not matched to a gene: 26. Germline lookup yields CDR1 MNHEY and CDR2 SMNVEV (reference sequence). The CDR3 spans 17 residues. The CDR3: CASSQDRPGDPPGSLHF. The CDR3, as DNA: TGTGCCAGCAGTCAGGACAGGCCGGGAGACCCCCCGGGCTCCCTACATTTT.

For this clone: The junction departs from the called germline gene at one end, perhaps through a read error. The chain carries TRBV7-7 and TRBJ1-1; no reliable D call. There are 13 residues in the CDR3. Germline assignment: CDR1 SSHAT and CDR2 FNYEAQ (reference sequence). CDR3 DNA sequence: TGTGCTAGCAGCGTTACAGCGGACACTGAAGCTTTCTTT. This codes for CASSVTADTEAFF. Full variable domain (missing parts from reference TRBV7-7 and TRBJ1-1): GAGVSQSPRYKVTKRGQDVTLRCDPISSHATLYWYQQALGQGPEFLTYFNYEAQPDKSGLPSDRFSAERPEGSISTLTIQRTEQRDSAMYRCASSVTADTEAFFGQGTRLTVV.

This chain uses TRBV7-8 with TRBJ2-7; D is perhaps TRBD1 (6 bases). The V end was cut by 4 bases, the J end by 6 bases, with 10 bases between. CDR3 size: 12 residues. Germline V gene lookup returns CDR1 SGHVS and CDR2 FQNEAQ. The CDR3 DNA follows: TGTGCCAGCAGCTCTACAGGGTTCGAGCAGTACTTC. Translating gives CASSSTGFEQYF.

The chain employs TRBV5-1 and TRBJ2-3, with D tentatively TRBD1 (5 bases). CDR3 length: 16 residues. Germline V gene data show CDR1 as SGHRS and CDR2 as YFSETQ. The ends were cut back, 2 bases at V and 2 bases at J, with 15 bases in the middle. DNA of the CDR3: TGCGCCAGCAGCTTAGCAGGGTCCAAGTTCACAGATACGCAGTATTTT. This codes for CASSLAGSKFTDTQYF.

In this sample, this clone turned up once. The V call is TRBV7-2, the J call TRBJ1-5; D unresolved. V was pared by 1 base and J by 4 bases, with 8 bases between. This CDR3 is built from 14 residues. Germline CDR1 reads SGHTA; CDR2 reads FQGNSA. CDR3 nucleotides: TGTGCCAGCAGCTTAGTTAATAGAAATCAGCCCCAGCATTTT. It translates to CASSLVNRNQPQHF.

The V call is TRBV5-1, the J call TRBJ2-2; TRBD1 matches at 7 bases. V lost 0 bases, J lost 4 bases, and 6 bases stayed unmatched. The germline CDR1 and CDR2 sequences are SGHRS and YFSETQ. There are 16 residues in the CDR3. The CDR3 protein is CASSLATGSGTGELFF. For the CDR3, the DNA is TGCGCCAGCAGCTTGGCGACAGGGTCAGGCACCGGGGAGCTGTTTTTT.

The chain employs TRBV11-3 and TRBJ1-1; 9 nucleotides line up with TRBD1. The J segment lost 0 bases and the V segment lost 7 bases, leaving 6 bases of the junction unmatched. Germline assignment: CDR1 SGHNT and CDR2 YENEEA. The CDR3 runs 15 residues. The CDR3 DNA reads as TGTGCCAGCACGGGACAGGGCTTTATGAACACTGAAGCTTTCTTT. Protein product: CASTGQGFMNTEAFF.

The CDR3 DNA reads as TGCGCCAGCAGCCCCCCGGGGAGGGAAGAGACCCAGTACTTC. This translates into CASSPPGREETQYF. The V gene is TRBV4-1, the J gene TRBJ2-5; TRBD2 agrees at 7 bases. The CDR3 loop spans 14 amino acids. J lost 3 bases, V lost 4 bases, and 5 bases had no gene match. The V gene's germline CDR1 is MGHRA and CDR2 YSYEKL.

The chain employs TRBV5-1 and TRBJ1-1; D is unresolved. Germline CDR1 SGHRS, CDR2 YFSETQ. CDR3 length equals 14 residues. V was cut by 0 bases and J by 0 bases, with 6 bases left in between. The CDR3, as DNA: TGCGCCAGCAGCTTGGGGGCCGTGAACACTGAAGCTTTCTTT. Translating it yields CASSLGAVNTEAFF.

This clone was detected only a few times. As DNA, the CDR3 is TGTGCCAGCAGCGACTGGGCGGGACCAAATTCACCCCTCCACTTT. Its translation: CASSDWAGPNSPLHF. The chain links TRBV6-1 to TRBJ1-6, with D tentatively TRBD1 (5 bases). In germline, CDR1 is MNHNS, CDR2 SASEGT. Trimming removed 6 bases at V and 7 bases at J, with 16 bases between. This CDR3 has 15 amino acids.

V and J are TRBV18 and TRBJ1-4; 7 bases fit TRBD1. Germline CDR1 KGHSH, CDR2 LQKENI. Trimming removed 8 bases from V and 2 bases from J; junction bases left unmatched: 8. CDR3 length: 15 amino acids. CDR3 coding DNA: TGTGCCAGCATGGGACAGAGGCGCACTAATGAAAAACTGTTTTTT. Amino acid sequence: CASMGQRRTNEKLFF.

This clone was found once. This chain's CDR3 is CASSLSGGGGETQYF. CDR3 coding DNA: TGTGCCAGCAGTCTTAGCGGGGGAGGAGGAGAGACCCAGTACTTC. The gene calls are TRBV6-5 and TRBJ2-5; 9 bases fit TRBD2. The CDR3 extends over 15 amino acids. The J segment lost 4 bases and the V segment lost 5 bases, leaving 8 bases of the junction unmatched. CDR1 is MNHEY, CDR2 SVGAGI, per germline.

CDR3 sequence (DNA): TGTGCCAGCAGTGGGGACAGCTCCTACGAGCAGTACTTC. Its translation is CASSGDSSYEQYF. The gene calls are TRBV25-1 and TRBJ2-7, with 7 bases that match TRBD1. Per germline, CDR1 MGHDK and CDR2 SYGVNS. After removal of 4 bases from V and 0 bases from J, the junction contained 0 bases not matched to a gene. This CDR3 is built from 13 residues.

The V gene is TRBV6-1, the J gene TRBJ1-3; D call uncertain. The germline V gene encodes CDR1 MNHNS and CDR2 SASEGT. This CDR3 comprises 13 residues. The V and J ends lost 0 bases and 4 bases respectively, with 4 bases between them. CDR3 protein: CASSEARGNTIYF. The CDR3 DNA reads as TGTGCCAGCAGTGAAGCGAGGGGAAACACCATATATTTT.

The chain employs TRBV6-5 and TRBJ1-1; tentatively, D is TRBD1 (6 bases). The CDR3 sequence is 15 residues long. CDR1 is MNHEY and CDR2 is SVGAGI in the germline V gene. V shed 2 bases and J shed 0 bases, with 10 bases lying between them. The CDR3 protein is CASSYAGAVNTEAFF. Here the CDR3 DNA reads TGTGCCAGCAGTTACGCGGGGGCGGTGAACACTGAAGCTTTCTTT.

The chain links TRBV5-1 to TRBJ1-5, with D perhaps TRBD1 (5 bases). The CDR3 length is 13 residues. Trimming stripped 5 bases from V and 4 bases from J, with 10 bases between. Per germline, CDR1 SGHRS and CDR2 YFSETQ. CDR3 nucleotides: TGCGCCAGCAGTATGGAGGGGAATCAGCCCCAGCATTTT. Translation gives CASSMEGNQPQHF.

The J gene is TRBJ1-2, the V gene TRBV5-1; the D gene is possibly TRBD1 (6 bases). V dropped 3 bases and J dropped 8 bases, with 11 bases sitting between them. Germline V gene sequence: CDR1 SGHRS, CDR2 YFSETQ. The CDR3 extends over 12 amino acids. CDR3 amino acids: CASSWNREGYTF. CDR3 nucleotides: TGCGCCAGCAGCTGGAACAGGGAAGGCTACACCTTC. The full variable domain, rest sourced from reference TRBV5-1 and TRBJ1-2, is KAGVTQTPRYLIKTRGQQVTLSCSPISGHRSVSWYQQTPGQGLQFLFEYFSETQRNKGNFPGRFSGRQFSNSRSEMNVSTLELGDSALYLCASSWNREGYTFGSGTRLTVV.

This chain connects TRBV30 to TRBJ1-2, with D possibly being TRBD1 (6 bases). Germline assignment: CDR1 GTSNPN and CDR2 SVGIG (reference sequence). The V and J ends lost 2 bases and 2 bases respectively, with 12 bases between them. The CDR3 extends over 14 amino acids. CDR3 DNA: TGTGCCTGGAGTTATGGCAGGGGAAACTATGGCTACACCTTC. It translates to CAWSYGRGNYGYTF.

V gene TRBV29-1 combines with J gene TRBJ1-3; D is ambiguous. Germline lookup yields CDR1 SQVTM and CDR2 ANQGSEA. The CDR3 contains 12 residues. V was pared by 4 bases and J by 0 bases, with 4 bases between. CDR3 sequence: CSVGSSGNTIYF. The CDR3 nucleotides read TGCAGCGTTGGGAGCTCTGGAAACACCATATATTTT. Full variable domain (outside the CDR3, taken from reference TRBV29-1 and TRBJ1-3): SAVISQKPSRDICQRGTSLTIQCQVDSQVTMMFWYRQQPGQSLTLIATANQGSEATYESGFVIDKFPISRPNLTFSTLTVSNMSPEDSSIYLCSVGSSGNTIYFGEGSWLTVV.